The T cell receptor beta chain under discussion was sequenced for a study of cytomegalovirus exposure and HLA in healthy donors. In germline, CDR1 is SGHTA, CDR2 FQGNSA. This CDR3 region has 15 residues. Trimming removed 5 bases at V and 2 bases at J, with 14 bases between. The PCR contained 60 Vbeta and 13 Jbeta primers. Using immunoSEQ multiplex PCR, the repertoire was profiled, and TCRdb retains in-frame clones only, with some absent. The sample includes some 60,000 clones, 70% to 85% seen only once; the top ten take around 1.7%. The sequence was obtained from a man aged 40-50 years in good health and CMV-seronegative. The chain carries TRBV7-2 and TRBJ2-3, with a possible D match to TRBD2 (5 bases). The sequencing sample was made of PBMCs. The DNA of the CDR3 is TGTGCCAGCAGCCCCCGCTCCGGGATCACAGATACGCAGTATTTT. It specifies CASSPRSGITDTQYF.